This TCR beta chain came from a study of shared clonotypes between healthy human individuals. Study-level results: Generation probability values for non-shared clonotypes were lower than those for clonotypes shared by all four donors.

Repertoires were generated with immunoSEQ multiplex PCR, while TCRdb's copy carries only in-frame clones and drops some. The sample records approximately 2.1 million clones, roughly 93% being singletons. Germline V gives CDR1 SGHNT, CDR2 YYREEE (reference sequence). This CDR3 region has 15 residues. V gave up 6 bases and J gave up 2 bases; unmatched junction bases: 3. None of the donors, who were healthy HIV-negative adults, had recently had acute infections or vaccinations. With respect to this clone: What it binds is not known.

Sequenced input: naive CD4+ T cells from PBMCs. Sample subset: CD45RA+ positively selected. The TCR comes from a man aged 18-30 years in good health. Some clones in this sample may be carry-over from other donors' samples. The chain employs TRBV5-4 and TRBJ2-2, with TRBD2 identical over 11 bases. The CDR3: CASTGTSGNTGELFF. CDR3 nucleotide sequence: TGTGCCAGCACCGGGACTAGCGGCAACACCGGGGAGCTGTTTTTT.